This TCR beta chain was sequenced in a study of T cell responses to AZD1222 COVID-19 vaccine (dated by TCRdb to the early 2020s). Context from the whole study: Because spike-specific TCR depth and breadth did not differ between the two schedules, AZD1222 recipients who got a second dose at roughly 4 weeks were pooled with those who got a second dose at roughly 12 weeks. Trial participants were enrolled by age into 18-55, 56-69 and 70-plus year subgroups, with 148, 28 and 57 TCR-sequenced participants respectively. A total of 230 to 250 trial participants underwent TCR sequencing, of whom 207 received two doses of AZD1222 and approximately 25 received two doses of the MenACWY control vaccine. Here is what the overall study found, with its caveats: Participants were mostly white British and included more females than males, and it was suggested by the authors that clonal diversity may have been underestimated. Conclusions about previously exposed vaccinees were limited because only a handful of AZD1222 recipients were SARS-CoV-2 seropositive at baseline. In the small 56-69-year group, the increase in depth fell short of significance, most likely because of low power. The whole spike protein was spanned by vaccine-associated CD4 TCRs, and dominant responses were seen in regions 160-218 and 743-854. A significant rise in spike-specific TCR breadth and depth was observed after two AZD1222 doses relative to day 0 and relative to MenACWY recipients. Because no samples from the day 14 peak response were available, repertoires could be characterized only after the peak T cell response. Nearly half of unique spike-specific TCRs reportedly recognized epitopes outside regions mutated in the B.1.351 and B.1.1.7 variants.

In regard to this clone: Its antigen remains undetermined. Within one base of it there is no much larger clone, and no base qualities were kept.

Read against the paper, the sample's time point label means: baseline before first vaccination. The vaccinee samples were drawn from two UK trials, COV001 and COV002, one of which was a single-blind randomized controlled phase 2/3 trial testing AZD1222 (ChAdOx1 nCoV-19) in healthy adults. For TCRbeta chain sequencing, PBMC samples from trial participants were taken at day 0 and at day 28 after the second dose. The CDR3 regions of human TCRbeta chains were analyzed by immunosequencing. On the study's bioinformatics: TCRs in the repertoires were matched against a reference library of SARS-CoV-2-specific TCRs that had been generated with the MIRA antigen-specificity platform. Breadth was defined as the fraction of unique TCRs that were SARS-CoV-2-associated, and depth was defined as the fraction of total T cells that were SARS-CoV-2-associated. Using the MIRA data, every spike-specific TCR was mapped to the spike region that the TCR reacted to and assigned to either a CD4 or a CD8 class. Log10-transformed breadth and depth values were compared by one-way ANOVA with Sidak's multiple comparisons tests. Held by TCRdb, this immuneACCESS table contains in-frame sequences only and omits some clones. Under half of the omission traces to an unresolved V gene where checked; the cause of the rest is unknown. V, J and clone size derive from that table, while D and trimming were established from the DNA sequence. Across this sample there are about 190,000 clones, with roughly 92% seen only once. Of the sample, roughly 1.4% falls within the top ten clones.

The junction shows trimming of 7 bases on V and 2 bases on J, plus 19 bases between the germline ends. CDR1 LNHDA and CDR2 SQIVND were looked up in the germline V gene (reference sequence). The CDR3 holds 16 amino acids from the cysteine to the phenylalanine. CDR3 DNA only is kept here, 48 bases in frame from base 1. The TCR originated in an adult in good health. The V gene is TRBV19 and the J gene is TRBJ2-3; TRBD1 is perhaps the D gene, given 6 matching bases. This sample comprised peripheral blood, obtained on day 0 of AZD1222 vaccination. The CDR3 loop reads CASTLQGFGVTDTQYF. At the DNA level, the sequence is TGTGCCAGTACCCTTCAGGGGTTTGGGGTCACAGATACGCAGTATTTT.